Listed here are 13 T cell receptor beta chains from one sample, sequenced in a study of blood T cells in healthy people across ages. The authors ran a second PCR of about 6 to 11 cycles using a sample-barcoded 5' primer and a J-beta primer mix. TCRdb processed the 5' RACE reads anew with MiXCR; each CDR3 protein has one entry. There are 550,000 to 700,000 distinct CDR3 sequences in the sample; roughly 28% occur only once, and about a fifth lies in the top ten. Sequencing was done on a sample of blood. These receptors were obtained from a woman in her seventies in good health.

A word on this clonotype: The junction does not match germline at one end; this may be a read error. The CDR3 bases are TGCACCAGCAGCTTGGCCCCGGGACAGACCCTCCAGGCGACCCAGTACTTC. This encodes CTSSLAPGQTLQATQYF. The gene calls are TRBV5-1 and TRBJ2-5, with TRBD1 matching over 7 bases. This CDR3 contains 17 residues. In germline, CDR1 is SGHRS, CDR2 YFSETQ.

V and J are TRBV20-1 and TRBJ2-7, with no clear D. Trimming pared 5 bases from V and 2 bases from J, leaving 13 bases between. CDR1 and CDR2 (germline): DFQATT, SNEGSKA (reference sequence). CDR3 length: 13 amino acids. The CDR3 is CSAPGRNPYEQYF. The CDR3 nucleotides are TGCAGTGCTCCTGGACGGAACCCCTACGAGCAGTACTTC.

This chain joins TRBV6-5 and TRBJ2-7, with 10 nucleotides matching TRBD1. Germline V gives CDR1 MNHEY, CDR2 SVGAGI. This CDR3 is built from 13 residues. V lost 7 bases, J lost 7 bases, and 7 bases stayed unmatched. The DNA of the CDR3 is TGTGCCAGCAAGAGACAGGGGGCTAGAGAGCAGTACTTC. It specifies CASKRQGAREQYF.

The table lists this clonotype with many counts. The chain combines TRBV29-1 with TRBJ1-2; 7 bases are a match to TRBD1. CDR1 is SQVTM, CDR2 ANQGSEA, per germline. Trimming cost V 3 bases and J 6 bases; bases outside gene matches: 7. CDR3 size: 13 residues. CDR3 nucleotides: TGCAGCGTTGATCATCTAGGGGGCCATGGCTACACCTTC. The encoded protein is CSVDHLGGHGYTF.

The V call is TRBV6-1, the J call TRBJ2-4; perhaps D is TRBD1 or TRBD2 (5 bases each). V lost 1 base, J lost 0 bases, and 10 bases lay in between. This CDR3 comprises 16 residues. Germline lookup yields CDR1 MNHNS and CDR2 SASEGT. The CDR3 coding sequence is TGTGCCAGCAGTGAAGGAGGGCAGGGAGCCAAAAACATTCAGTACTTC. Protein: CASSEGGQGAKNIQYF.

This clonotype was recorded a few times. The chain employs TRBV20-1 and TRBJ2-7; D is uncertain. Per the germline V gene, CDR1 is DFQATT and CDR2 is SNEGSKA (reference sequence). The germline V and J ends were trimmed by 0 bases and 5 bases, with 14 bases remaining between them. This CDR3 has 14 residues. The DNA for the CDR3 is TGCAGTGCTAGAGACCAAGGAGAGGCCCACGAGCAGTACTTC. Encoded protein: CSARDQGEAHEQYF.

The J gene is TRBJ2-1, the V gene TRBV7-3; 8 bases agree with TRBD2. The CDR3 spans 15 residues. The germline CDR1 and CDR2 sequences are SGHTA and FQGTGA. V dropped 7 bases and J dropped 3; count of bases not matched to a gene: 8. The CDR3 is CASNLVGTSYNEQFF. CDR3 nucleotides: TGTGCCAGCAACTTGGTTGGGACTAGCTACAATGAGCAGTTCTTC. Using reference TRBV7-3 and TRBJ2-1 for the parts outside the CDR3, the full variable domain is GAGVSQTPSNKVTEKGKYVELRCDPISGHTALYWYRQSLGQGPEFLIYFQGTGAADDSGLPNDRFFAVRPEGSVSTLKIQRTERGDSAVYLCASNLVGTSYNEQFFGPGTRLTVL.

The chain joins TRBV28 to TRBJ2-1, with 8 bases that match TRBD1. The J call may be faulty, since TRBJ2-7 better matches the DNA end. This CDR3 is built from 14 residues. In germline, CDR1 is MDHEN, CDR2 SYDVKM. The CDR3 DNA reads as TGTGCCAGCAGTATGCGGACAGGGCCCCACGAGCAGTACTTC. The encoded protein is CASSMRTGPHEQYF.

Regarding this clonotype: Given a much more abundant clone one base away, this may be a read error. The chain has TRBV11-2 and TRBJ1-3, with D tentatively TRBD1 (6 bases). The V gene's germline CDR1 is SGHAT and CDR2 FQNNGV. The CDR3 spans 16 residues. CDR3 protein: CASSGPDRRIGNIIYF. The DNA of the CDR3 is TGTGCCAGCAGCGGGCCCGACAGGAGGATTGGAAACATCATATATTTT.

There are a few counts of this clonotype. One junction end does not reproduce the germline sequence, and a read error may be involved. The rearrangement joins TRBV3-1 to TRBJ1-6; D unclear. The CDR3 consists of 14 residues. Germline CDR1 reads LGHDT; CDR2 reads YNNKEL (reference sequence). The CDR3 protein is CGSSQGWGESPLHF. Written as DNA, the CDR3 is TGTGGCAGCAGCCAAGGCTGGGGAGAATCACCCCTCCACTTT.

The chain recombines TRBV7-2 with TRBJ2-5; D might be TRBD1 or TRBD2, each matching 5 bases. The CDR3 extends over 16 amino acids. Germline V gene sequence: CDR1 SGHTA, CDR2 FQGNSA. V lost 5 bases to trimming and J lost 4 bases, with 20 bases between them. CDR3 sequence: CASSPGTSSRGETQYF. The CDR3 nucleotides are TGTGCCAGCAGCCCCGGAACTAGTAGTAGGGGAGAGACCCAGTACTTC.

The table lists this clonotype with a few counts. The chain joins TRBV12-3 or TRBV12-4 to TRBJ2-4; tentative D call: TRBD1 (6 bases). The CDR3 extends over 15 amino acids. V shed 1 base and J shed 0 bases, with 7 bases lying between them. The CDR3 DNA reads as TGTGCCAGCAGTTTAGAGGGGGTAGCCAAAAACATTCAGTACTTC. It yields the protein CASSLEGVAKNIQYF.

The chain links TRBV5-1 to TRBJ2-1; D remains unclear. V was cut by 5 bases and J by 4 bases, with 16 bases left in between. The CDR3 has 15 amino acids. In germline, CDR1 is SGHRS, CDR2 YFSETQ. The CDR3 sequence: CASSSAPGLYNEQFF. CDR3 nucleotides: TGCGCCAGCAGTTCCGCCCCGGGTCTTTACAATGAGCAGTTCTTC.